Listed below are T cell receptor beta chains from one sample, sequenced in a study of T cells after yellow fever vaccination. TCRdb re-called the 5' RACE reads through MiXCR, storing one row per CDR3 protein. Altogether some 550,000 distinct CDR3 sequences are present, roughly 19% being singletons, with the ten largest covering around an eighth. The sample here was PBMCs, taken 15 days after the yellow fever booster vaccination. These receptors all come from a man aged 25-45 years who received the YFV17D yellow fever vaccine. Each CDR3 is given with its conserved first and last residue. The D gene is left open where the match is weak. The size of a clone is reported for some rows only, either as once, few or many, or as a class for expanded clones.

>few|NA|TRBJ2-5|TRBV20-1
CSASKVVEETQYF
TGCAGTGCTAGTAAGGTCGTGGAAGAGACCCAGTACTTC
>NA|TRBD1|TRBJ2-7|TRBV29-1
CSGRDRGYEQYF
TGCAGCGGCCGGGACAGGGGCTACGAGCAGTACTTC
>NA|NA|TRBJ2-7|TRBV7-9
CASSLGGLLSYEQYF
TGTGCCAGCAGCTTAGGGGGTCTTCTCTCCTACGAGCAGTACTTC
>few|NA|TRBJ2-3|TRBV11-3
CASSLLGQTDTQYF
TGTGCCAGCAGCTTACTCGGACAGACAGATACGCAGTATTTT
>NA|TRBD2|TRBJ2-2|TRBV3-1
CASSQRVAGATGELFF
TGTGCCAGCAGCCAACGGGTAGCGGGAGCCACCGGGGAGCTGTTTTTT
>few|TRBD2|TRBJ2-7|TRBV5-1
CASSSTSGRLYYEQYF
TGCGCCAGCAGTTCCACTAGCGGGAGGCTCTACTACGAGCAGTACTTC
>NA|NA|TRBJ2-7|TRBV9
CASSPRGGRDYEQYF
TGTGCCAGCAGCCCTAGAGGGGGGCGCGACTACGAGCAGTACTTC
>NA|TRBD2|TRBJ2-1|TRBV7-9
CAGTSGRRNEQFF
TGTGCCGGAACTAGCGGGAGAAGGAATGAGCAGTTCTTC
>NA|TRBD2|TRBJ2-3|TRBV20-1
CSAVSGRADTQYF
TGCAGTGCTGTTAGCGGGAGAGCAGATACGCAGTATTTT
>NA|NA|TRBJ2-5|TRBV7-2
CASSSTLEETQYF
TGTGCCAGCAGCTCCACACTGGAAGAGACCCAGTACTTC
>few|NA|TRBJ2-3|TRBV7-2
CASSLVAVGTDTQYF
TGTGCCAGCAGCTTAGTGGCGGTAGGAACAGATACGCAGTATTTT
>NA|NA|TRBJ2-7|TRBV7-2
CASSLAASEQSYEQYF
TGTGCCAGCAGCTTAGCGGCTAGCGAACAATCCTACGAGCAGTACTTC
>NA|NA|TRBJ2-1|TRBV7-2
CASQYTTNEQFF
TGTGCCAGCCAGTATACGACAAATGAGCAGTTCTTC
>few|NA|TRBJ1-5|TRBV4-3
CASSQDRRGQPQHF
TGCGCCAGCAGCCAAGATCGAAGGGGTCAGCCCCAGCATTTT
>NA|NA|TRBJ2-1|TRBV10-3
CAVKEGNEQFF
TGTGCCGTTAAGGAGGGCAATGAGCAGTTCTTC
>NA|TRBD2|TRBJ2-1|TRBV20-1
CSAVSGSLNNEQFF
TGCAGTGCTGTGAGCGGGAGTCTCAACAATGAGCAGTTCTTC
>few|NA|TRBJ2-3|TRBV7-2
CASSSHKQDTQYF
TGTGCCAGCAGCTCACACAAGCAAGATACGCAGTATTTT
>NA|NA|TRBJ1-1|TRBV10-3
CAIRDTLMNTEAFF
TGTGCCATCAGGGACACTTTGATGAACACTGAAGCTTTCTTT
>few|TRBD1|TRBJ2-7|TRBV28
CASTPGAGGRYEQYF
TGTGCCAGCACCCCTGGGGCAGGGGGCAGGTACGAGCAGTACTTC
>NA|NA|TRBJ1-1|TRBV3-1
CASSQDLRGGVAFF
TGTGCCAGCAGCCAAGACTTAAGGGGCGGTGTAGCTTTCTTT
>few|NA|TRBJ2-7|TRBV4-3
CASSQEWELYEQYF
TGCGCCAGCAGCCAAGAATGGGAGCTCTACGAGCAGTACTTC
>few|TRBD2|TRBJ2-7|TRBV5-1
CASSRTSGRSDEQYF
TGCGCCAGCAGTCGGACTAGCGGGAGGAGCGACGAGCAGTACTTC
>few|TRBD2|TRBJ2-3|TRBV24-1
CATSGPFGTSGADTQYF
TGTGCCACCAGTGGTCCCTTTGGTACTAGCGGAGCAGATACGCAGTATTTT
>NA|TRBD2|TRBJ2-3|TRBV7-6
CASSLYSGSGTDTQYF
TGTGCCAGCAGCTTATATAGCGGGAGTGGGACAGATACGCAGTATTTT
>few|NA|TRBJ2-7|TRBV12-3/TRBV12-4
CASSDGTSYEQYF
TGTGCCAGCAGTGATGGGACCTCTTACGAGCAGTACTTC
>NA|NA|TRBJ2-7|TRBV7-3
CASSHNRRGEQYF
TGTGCCAGCAGCCACAACCGCCGCGGGGAGCAGTACTTC
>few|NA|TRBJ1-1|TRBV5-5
CASSLVWDTEYEAFF
TGTGCCAGCAGCTTGGTATGGGACACAGAATACGAAGCTTTCTTT
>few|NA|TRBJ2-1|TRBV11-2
CASTNLFPEQFF
TGTGCCAGCACCAACCTTTTCCCCGAGCAGTTCTTC
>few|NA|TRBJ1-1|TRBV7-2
CASSLDPTTEAFF
TGTGCCAGCAGCTTGGACCCGACGACTGAAGCTTTCTTT
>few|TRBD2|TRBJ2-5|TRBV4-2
CASSREASGSQETQYF
TGTGCCAGCAGCCGAGAGGCTAGCGGGAGTCAAGAGACCCAGTACTTC
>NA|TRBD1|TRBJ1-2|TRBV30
CAWSYGQDDGYTF
TGTGCCTGGAGTTACGGACAGGACGATGGCTACACCTTC
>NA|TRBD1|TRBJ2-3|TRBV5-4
CASSPGQGLADTQYF
TGTGCCAGCAGCCCGGGACAGGGCTTGGCAGATACGCAGTATTTT
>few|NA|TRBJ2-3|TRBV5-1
CASSLGVFPDTQYF
TGCGCCAGCAGCTTGGGAGTTTTCCCAGATACGCAGTATTTT
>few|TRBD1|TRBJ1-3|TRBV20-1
CSARALGQFDTIYF
TGCAGTGCTAGGGCCCTGGGACAGTTTGACACCATATATTTT
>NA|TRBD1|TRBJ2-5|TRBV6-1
CASTDRALRETQYF
TGTGCCAGTACAGACAGGGCCCTCCGGGAGACCCAGTACTTC
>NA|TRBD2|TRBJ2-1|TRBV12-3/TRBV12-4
CASSRTSGISSYNEQFF
TGTGCCAGCAGTCGGACTAGCGGAATCAGCTCCTACAATGAGCAGTTCTTC
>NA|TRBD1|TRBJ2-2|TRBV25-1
CASRGYRGLGGELFF
TGTGCCAGCAGGGGGTACAGGGGGCTGGGCGGGGAGCTGTTTTTT
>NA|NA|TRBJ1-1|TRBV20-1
CSARRANTEAFF
TGCAGTGCTAGGAGAGCGAACACTGAAGCTTTCTTT
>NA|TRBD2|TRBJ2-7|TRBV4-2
CASSQDTTSYEQHF
TGTGCCAGCAGCCAAGATACGACTAGCTACGAGCAGCACTTC